The present TCR beta chain was sequenced within a study of T cell repertoires in cytomegalovirus infection. Study background: An indication of both CMV infection and matching HLA type came from public TCR beta signatures.

TCRdb independently ran MiXCR on the reads; one entry per CDR3 protein. The sample includes around 740,000 distinct CDR3 sequences, 35% of them seen just once. Study observations and caveats: Predominance within the ex vivo response was attributable to HLA-C-restricted CMV-specific TCR beta clonotypes.

The ends lost 8 bases at V and 0 bases at J; junction bases unmatched: 3. CDR3 length: 14 amino acids. Germline V gene lookup returns CDR1 MNHEY and CDR2 SMNVEV (reference sequence). This clonotype was observed a few times. Its antigen remains unidentified. The sequencing sample was made of PBMCs. The gene calls are TRBV27 and TRBJ1-4; 7 positions agree with TRBD1. The receptor was isolated from a human donor in good health (CMV status not recorded). Some clones in this sample may be carry-over from other donors' samples. The DNA of the CDR3 is TGTGCCAGCGGGACAGCTTCAACTAATGAAAAACTGTTTTTT. This gives the protein CASGTASTNEKLFF.